This T cell receptor (beta chain) is drawn from a study of blood T cells in healthy people across ages. General study findings and limits: In the absence of known donor CMV status, changes in expanded clonotypes were possibly confounded. Strong correlation was found linking TCR beta diversity to naive T cell percentage.

The CDR3 totals 14 residues. Germline CDR1 is MNHNY and CDR2 is SVGAGI (reference sequence). V dropped 3 bases and J dropped 6 bases, with 14 bases sitting between them. Comments on this clonotype: Its cognate antigen is unknown.

A second PCR, run for roughly 6 to 11 cycles, used a sample-barcoded 5' primer plus a J-beta primer mix. TCRdb independently ran MiXCR on the 5' RACE reads; one entry per CDR3 protein. Here the sample spans hundreds of thousands of distinct CDR3 sequences, roughly 41% being singletons. This rearrangement joins TRBV6-6 to TRBJ2-5; D is undetermined. The sequenced sample consisted of blood. This sequence originates from a man older than 75 in good health. CDR3 nucleotide sequence: TGTGCCAGCAGTTATCGACAAGACCAGCAGACCCAGTACTTC. This gives the protein CASSYRQDQQTQYF.